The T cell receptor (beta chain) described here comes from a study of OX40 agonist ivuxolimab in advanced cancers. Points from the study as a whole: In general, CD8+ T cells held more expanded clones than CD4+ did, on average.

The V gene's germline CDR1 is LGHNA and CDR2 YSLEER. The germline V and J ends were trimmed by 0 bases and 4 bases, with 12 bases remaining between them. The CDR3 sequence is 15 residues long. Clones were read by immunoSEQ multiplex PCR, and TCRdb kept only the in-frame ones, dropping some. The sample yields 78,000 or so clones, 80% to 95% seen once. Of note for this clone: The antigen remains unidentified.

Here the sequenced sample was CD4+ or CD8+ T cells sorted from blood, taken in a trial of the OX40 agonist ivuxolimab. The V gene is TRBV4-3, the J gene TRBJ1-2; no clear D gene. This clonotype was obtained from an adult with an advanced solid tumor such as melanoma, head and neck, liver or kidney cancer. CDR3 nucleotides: TGCGCCAGCAGCCAAGATCTATTGTGGAGCTATGGCTACACCTTC. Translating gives CASSQDLLWSYGYTF.